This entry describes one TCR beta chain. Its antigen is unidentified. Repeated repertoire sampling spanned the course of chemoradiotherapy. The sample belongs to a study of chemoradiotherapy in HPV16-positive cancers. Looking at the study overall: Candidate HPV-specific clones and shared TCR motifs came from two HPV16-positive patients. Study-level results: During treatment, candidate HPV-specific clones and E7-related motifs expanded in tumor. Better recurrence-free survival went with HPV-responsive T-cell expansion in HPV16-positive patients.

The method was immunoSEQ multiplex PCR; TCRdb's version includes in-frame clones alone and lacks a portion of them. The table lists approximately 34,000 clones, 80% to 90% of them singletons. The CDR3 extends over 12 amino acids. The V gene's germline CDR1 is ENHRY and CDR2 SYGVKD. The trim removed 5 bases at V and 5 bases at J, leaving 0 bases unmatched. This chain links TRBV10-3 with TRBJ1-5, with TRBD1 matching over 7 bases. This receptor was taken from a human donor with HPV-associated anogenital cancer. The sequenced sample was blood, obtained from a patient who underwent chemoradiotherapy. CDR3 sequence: CAISTGDQPQHF. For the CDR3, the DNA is TGTGCCATCAGTACAGGGGATCAGCCCCAGCATTTT.